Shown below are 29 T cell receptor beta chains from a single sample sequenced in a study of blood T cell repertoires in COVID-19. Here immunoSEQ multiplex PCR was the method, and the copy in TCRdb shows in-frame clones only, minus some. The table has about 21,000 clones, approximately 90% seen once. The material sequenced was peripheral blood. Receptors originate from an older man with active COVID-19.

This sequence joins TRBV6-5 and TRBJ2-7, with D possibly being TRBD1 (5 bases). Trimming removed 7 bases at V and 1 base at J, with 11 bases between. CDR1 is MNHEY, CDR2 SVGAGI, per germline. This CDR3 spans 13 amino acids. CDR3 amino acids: CASNDRRSYEQYF. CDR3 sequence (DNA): TGTGCCAGCAACGACAGACGGTCCTACGAGCAGTACTTC.

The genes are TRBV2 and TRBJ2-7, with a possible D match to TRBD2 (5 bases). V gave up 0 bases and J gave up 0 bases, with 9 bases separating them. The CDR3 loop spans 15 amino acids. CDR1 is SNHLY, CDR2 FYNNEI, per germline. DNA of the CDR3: TGTGCCAGCAGTGAAGCGGAGCGGAACTCCTACGAGCAGTACTTC. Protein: CASSEAERNSYEQYF. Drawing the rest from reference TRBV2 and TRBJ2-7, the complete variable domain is EPEVTQTPSHQVTQMGQEVILRCVPISNHLYFYWYRQILGQKVEFLVSFYNNEISEKSEIFDDQFSVERPDGSNFTLKIRSTKLEDSAMYFCASSEAERNSYEQYFGPGTRLTVT.

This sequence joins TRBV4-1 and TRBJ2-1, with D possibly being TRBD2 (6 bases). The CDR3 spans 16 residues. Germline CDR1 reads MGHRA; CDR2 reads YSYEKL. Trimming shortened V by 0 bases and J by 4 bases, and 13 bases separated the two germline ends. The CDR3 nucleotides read TGCGCCAGCAGCCAAGATTTGGGGACTCAATACAATGAGCAGTTCTTC. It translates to CASSQDLGTQYNEQFF.

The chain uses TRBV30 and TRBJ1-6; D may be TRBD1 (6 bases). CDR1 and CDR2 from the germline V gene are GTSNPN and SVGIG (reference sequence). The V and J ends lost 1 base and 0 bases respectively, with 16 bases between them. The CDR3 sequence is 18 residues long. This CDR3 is CAWSGRKTGSSYNSPLHF. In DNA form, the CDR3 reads TGTGCCTGGAGTGGACGGAAAACAGGGAGCTCCTATAATTCACCCCTCCACTTT.

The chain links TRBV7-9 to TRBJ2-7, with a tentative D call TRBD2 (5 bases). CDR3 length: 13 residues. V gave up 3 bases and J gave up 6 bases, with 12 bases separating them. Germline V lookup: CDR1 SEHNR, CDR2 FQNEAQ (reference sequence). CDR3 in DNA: TGTGCCAGCAGCTTGGTGGGCGAGGGCGAGCAGTACTTC. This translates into CASSLVGEGEQYF.

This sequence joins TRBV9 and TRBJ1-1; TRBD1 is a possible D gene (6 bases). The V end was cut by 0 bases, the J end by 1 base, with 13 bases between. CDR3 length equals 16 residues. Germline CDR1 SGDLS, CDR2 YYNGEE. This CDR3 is CASSVVGTPSNTEAFF. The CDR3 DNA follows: TGTGCCAGCAGCGTAGTTGGGACACCATCGAACACTGAAGCTTTCTTT. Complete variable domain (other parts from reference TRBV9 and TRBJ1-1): DSGVTQTPKHLITATGQRVTLRCSPRSGDLSVYWYQQSLDQGLQFLIQYYNGEERAKGNILERFSAQQFPDLHSELNLSSLELGDSALYFCASSVVGTPSNTEAFFGQGTRLTVV.

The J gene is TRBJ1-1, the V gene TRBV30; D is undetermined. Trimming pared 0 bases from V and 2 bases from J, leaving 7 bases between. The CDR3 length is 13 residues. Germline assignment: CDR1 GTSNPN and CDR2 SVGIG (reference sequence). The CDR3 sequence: CAWSVHRNTEAFF. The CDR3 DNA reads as TGTGCCTGGAGTGTTCACAGAAACACTGAAGCTTTCTTT.

CDR3: CASSVDQGADSPLHF. In nucleotides, the CDR3 is TGTGCCAGCAGCGTAGATCAGGGGGCGGATTCACCCCTCCACTTT. The chain uses TRBV9 and TRBJ1-6; 8 nucleotides match TRBD1. Germline assignment: CDR1 SGDLS and CDR2 YYNGEE. The CDR3 is made up of 15 amino acids. V lost 0 bases, J lost 8 bases, and 4 bases stayed unmatched.

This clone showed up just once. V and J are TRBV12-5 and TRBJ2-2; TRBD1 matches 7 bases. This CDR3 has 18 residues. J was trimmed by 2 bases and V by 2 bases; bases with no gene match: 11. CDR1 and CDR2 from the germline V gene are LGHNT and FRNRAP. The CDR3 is CASGLNYVTGKNTGELFF. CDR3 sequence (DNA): TGTGCTAGTGGTTTGAATTATGTGACAGGGAAAAACACCGGGGAGCTGTTTTTT.

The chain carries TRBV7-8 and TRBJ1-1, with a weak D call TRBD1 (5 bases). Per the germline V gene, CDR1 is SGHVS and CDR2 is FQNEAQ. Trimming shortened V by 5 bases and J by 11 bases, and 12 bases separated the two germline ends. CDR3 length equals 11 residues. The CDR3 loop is CASSPGGGAFF. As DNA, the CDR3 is TGTGCCAGCAGCCCTGGCGGGGGGGCTTTCTTT.

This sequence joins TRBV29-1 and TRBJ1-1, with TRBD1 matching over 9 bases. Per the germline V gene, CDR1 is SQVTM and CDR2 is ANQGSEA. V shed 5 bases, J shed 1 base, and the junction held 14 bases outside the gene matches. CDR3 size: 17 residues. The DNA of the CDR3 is TGCAGCGTTTTGTACCTCAGGACAGGGGTACGGAACACTGAAGCTTTCTTT. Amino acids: CSVLYLRTGVRNTEAFF.

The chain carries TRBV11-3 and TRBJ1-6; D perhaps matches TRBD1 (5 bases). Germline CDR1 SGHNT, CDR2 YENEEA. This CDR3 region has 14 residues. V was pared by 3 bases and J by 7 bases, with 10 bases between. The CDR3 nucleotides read TGTGCCAGCAGCTTCTCAGGGAGGAATTCACCCCTCCACTTT. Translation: CASSFSGRNSPLHF.

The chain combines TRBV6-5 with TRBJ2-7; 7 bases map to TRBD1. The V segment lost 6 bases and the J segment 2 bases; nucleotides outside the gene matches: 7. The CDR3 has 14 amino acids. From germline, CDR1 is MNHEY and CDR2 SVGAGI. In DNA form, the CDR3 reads TGTGCCAGCAGGATGGGACAGCGAACCTACGAGCAGTACTTC. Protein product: CASRMGQRTYEQYF.

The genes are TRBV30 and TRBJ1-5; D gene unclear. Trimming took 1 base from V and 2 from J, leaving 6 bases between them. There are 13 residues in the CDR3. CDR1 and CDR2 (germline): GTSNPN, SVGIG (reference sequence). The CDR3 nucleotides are TGTGCCTGGAGTGGCACAGGCAATCAGCCCCAGCATTTT. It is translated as CAWSGTGNQPQHF.

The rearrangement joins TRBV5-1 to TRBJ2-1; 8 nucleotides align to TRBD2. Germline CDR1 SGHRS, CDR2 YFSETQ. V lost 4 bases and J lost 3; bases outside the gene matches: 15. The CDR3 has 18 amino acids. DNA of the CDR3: TGCGCCAGCAGCGCCGAACTCTCCGGGACTAGGCGCTACAATGAGCAGTTCTTC. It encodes CASSAELSGTRRYNEQFF.

This CDR3 is CAISEISGGGYTF. For the CDR3, the DNA is TGTGCCATCAGTGAGATATCCGGGGGTGGCTACACCTTC. This chain links TRBV10-3 with TRBJ1-2; weak D call: TRBD1 (5 bases). This CDR3 has 13 residues. Germline CDR1 is ENHRY and CDR2 is SYGVKD. V was shortened by 2 bases and J by 7 bases, with 11 bases between the two germline ends.

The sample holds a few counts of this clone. The CDR3 sequence is CASSEGLKAAFF. The CDR3 DNA sequence: TGTGCCAGCAGCGAGGGCCTAAAGGCAGCTTTCTTT. The rearrangement links TRBV2 to TRBJ1-1; D gene ambiguous. Germline V gene data show CDR1 as SNHLY and CDR2 as FYNNEI. The germline V and J ends were trimmed by 6 bases and 10 bases, with 15 bases remaining between them. This CDR3 has 12 residues.

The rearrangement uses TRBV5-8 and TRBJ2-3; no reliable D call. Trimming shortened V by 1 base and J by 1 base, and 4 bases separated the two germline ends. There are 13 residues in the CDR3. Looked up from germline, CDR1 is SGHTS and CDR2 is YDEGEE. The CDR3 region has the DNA TGTGCCAGCAGCTTGCAGGGCACAGATACGCAGTATTTT. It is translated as CASSLQGTDTQYF. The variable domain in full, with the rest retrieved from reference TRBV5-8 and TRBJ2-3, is EAGVTQSPTHLIKTRGQQATLRCSPISGHTSVYWYQQALGLGLQFLLWYDEGEERNRGNFPPRFSGRQFPNYSSELNVNALELEDSALYLCASSLQGTDTQYFGPGTRLTVL.

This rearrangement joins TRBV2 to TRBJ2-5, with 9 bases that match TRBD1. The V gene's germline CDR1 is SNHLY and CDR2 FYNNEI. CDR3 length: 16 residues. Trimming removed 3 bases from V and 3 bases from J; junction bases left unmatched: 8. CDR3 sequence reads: CASSDWTGAVEETQYF. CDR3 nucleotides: TGTGCCAGCAGTGATTGGACAGGGGCGGTGGAAGAGACCCAGTACTTC.

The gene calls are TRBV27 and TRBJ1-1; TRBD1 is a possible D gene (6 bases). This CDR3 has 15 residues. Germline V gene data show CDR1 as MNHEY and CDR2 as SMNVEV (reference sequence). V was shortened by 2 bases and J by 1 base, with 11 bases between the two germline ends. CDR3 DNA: TGTGCCAGCAGTTTAAGGGGGTGGGCGAACACTGAAGCTTTCTTT. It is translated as CASSLRGWANTEAFF.

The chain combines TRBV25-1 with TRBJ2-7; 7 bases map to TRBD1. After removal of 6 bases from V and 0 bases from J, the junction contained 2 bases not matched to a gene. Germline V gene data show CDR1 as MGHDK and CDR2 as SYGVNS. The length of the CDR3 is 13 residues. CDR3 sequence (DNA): TGTGCCAGCAGAGGACAGGACTCCTACGAGCAGTACTTC. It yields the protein CASRGQDSYEQYF.

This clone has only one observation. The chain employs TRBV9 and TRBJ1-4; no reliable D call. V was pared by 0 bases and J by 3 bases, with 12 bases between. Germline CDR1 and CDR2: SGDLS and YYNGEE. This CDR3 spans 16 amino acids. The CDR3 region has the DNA TGTGCCAGCAGCGTAGAGGTTGGGAGATCTAATGAAAAACTGTTTTTT. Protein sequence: CASSVEVGRSNEKLFF.

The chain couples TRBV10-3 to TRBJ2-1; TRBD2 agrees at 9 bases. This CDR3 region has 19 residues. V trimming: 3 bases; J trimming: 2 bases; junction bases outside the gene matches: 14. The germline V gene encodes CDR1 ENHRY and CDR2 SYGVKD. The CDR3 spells CAISDGAAGGALPYNEQFF. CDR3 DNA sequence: TGTGCCATCAGTGACGGGGCCGCGGGGGGGGCTCTCCCCTACAATGAGCAGTTCTTC.

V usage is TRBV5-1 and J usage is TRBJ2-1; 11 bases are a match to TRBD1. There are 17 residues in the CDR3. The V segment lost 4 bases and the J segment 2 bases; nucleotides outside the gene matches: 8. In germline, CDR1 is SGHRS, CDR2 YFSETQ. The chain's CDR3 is CASSRDGQGAAYNEQFF. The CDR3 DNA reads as TGCGCCAGCAGCCGAGATGGACAGGGGGCGGCCTACAATGAGCAGTTCTTC.

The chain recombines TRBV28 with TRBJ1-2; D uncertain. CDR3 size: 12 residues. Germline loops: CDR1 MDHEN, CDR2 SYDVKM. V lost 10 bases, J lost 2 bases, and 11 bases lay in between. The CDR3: CATLGRNYGYTF. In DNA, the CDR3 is TGTGCCACTTTGGGCAGGAACTATGGCTACACCTTC.

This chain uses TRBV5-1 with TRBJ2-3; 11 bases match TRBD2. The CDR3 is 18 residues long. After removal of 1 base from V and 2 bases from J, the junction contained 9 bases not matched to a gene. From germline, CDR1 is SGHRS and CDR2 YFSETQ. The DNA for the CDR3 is TGCGCCAGCAGCTTGTCTCGGCTAGCGGGGGGCCTCACAGATACGCAGTATTTT. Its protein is CASSLSRLAGGLTDTQYF. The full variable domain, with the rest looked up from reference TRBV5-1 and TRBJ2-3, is KAGVTQTPRYLIKTRGQQVTLSCSPISGHRSVSWYQQTPGQGLQFLFEYFSETQRNKGNFPGRFSGRQFSNSRSEMNVSTLELGDSALYLCASSLSRLAGGLTDTQYFGPGTRLTVL.

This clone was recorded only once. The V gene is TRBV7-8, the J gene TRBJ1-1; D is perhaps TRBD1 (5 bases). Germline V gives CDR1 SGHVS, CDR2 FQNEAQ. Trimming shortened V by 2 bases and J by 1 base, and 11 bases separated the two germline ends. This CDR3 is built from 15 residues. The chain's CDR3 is CASSLNAGWNTEAFF. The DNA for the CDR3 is TGTGCCAGCAGCTTAAACGCAGGGTGGAACACTGAAGCTTTCTTT.

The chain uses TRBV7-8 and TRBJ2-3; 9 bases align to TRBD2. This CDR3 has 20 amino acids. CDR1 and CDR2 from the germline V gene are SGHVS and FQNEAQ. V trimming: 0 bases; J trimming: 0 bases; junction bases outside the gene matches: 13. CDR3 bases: TGTGCCAGCAGCTTAGCGAGGGCTAGCGGGGTGTACTCTAGCACAGATACGCAGTATTTT. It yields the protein CASSLARASGVYSSTDTQYF.

For the CDR3, the DNA is TGTGCCAGCAGCTTAGGACAGGACCTGAACACTGAAGCTTTCTTT. It is translated as CASSLGQDLNTEAFF. The rearrangement links TRBV7-6 to TRBJ1-1; maybe TRBD1 (6 bases). CDR1 SGHVS and CDR2 FNYEAQ come from the germline V gene. This CDR3 spans 15 amino acids. Trimming cost V 1 base and J 0 bases, with 9 bases left between them.